The clone carrying this T cell receptor beta chain turned up a few times. Its specificity is not known. The sample is drawn from a study of metastatic and nonmetastatic thyroid tumors. Overall study context: Thyroid patients, malignant and benign, had repertoires compared across blood and tumor or nodule tissue. Study results and limitations: Malignant tumors reportedly showed significantly higher TCR beta diversity than benign nodules in both blood and tumor.

Original handling: The study built a papillary thyroid cancer distant-metastasis classifier from CDR3 differences across clinicopathological groups. TCRdb re-called clones from the PCR reads using MiXCR. What appears here as the V and J calls and clone size reflects TCRdb's work, not the paper's. The repertoire holds 21,000 or so clones, with approximately 23% as singletons. Trimming cost V 5 bases and J 1 base; bases outside gene matches: 9. The germline gives CDR1 MDHEN, CDR2 SYDVKM. This CDR3 comprises 17 residues. None of the patients had undergone any treatment ahead of thyroid surgery. V and J are TRBV28 and TRBJ2-3; TRBD2 aligns across 10 bases. The sample comprised tumor tissue. The sequence was obtained from a female donor with papillary thyroid cancer or a benign thyroid nodule (not recorded which). Some clones in this sample may be carry-over from other donors' samples. In DNA form, the CDR3 reads TGTGCCAGCAGTCCTTCCGTCCTAGCGGGAGGCACAGATACGCAGTATTTT. This sequence encodes CASSPSVLAGGTDTQYF.